This T cell receptor beta chain was observed in a study of radiation and T cells in renal cell carcinoma. Overall study findings and caveats: From baseline, blood top tumor clonotypes peaked at 2 weeks post-radiation.

Some clones are missing from TCRdb's copy, which holds only in-frame ones; the method was immunoSEQ multiplex PCR. The sample records more than 100,000 clones, about 88% being singletons. This CDR3 comprises 15 residues. The germline V gene has CDR1 SGHDN and CDR2 FVKESK. The V gene lost 1 base and the J gene lost 4 bases, with 13 bases spanning the gap. A note on this clone: Its antigen is as yet unknown.

The time point here: blood 2 weeks post-SBRT. Treatment described: 15 Gy SBRT to primary tumor, nephrectomy 4 weeks later. The receptor comes from a woman in her sixties or seventies with renal cell carcinoma. The sample consisted of blood, taken from a patient whose treatment included radiotherapy and nephrectomy. The chain combines TRBV14 with TRBJ1-2; D ambiguous. The CDR3 region has the DNA TGTGCCAGCAGCCAAGGGAACGGGCCACCCTATGGCTACACCTTC. The encoded protein is CASSQGNGPPYGYTF.